Listed below are T cell receptor beta chains from one sample, sequenced in a study of immune characterization of retroperitoneal liposarcoma. MiXCR was run by TCRdb on the PCR reads, yielding one entry per CDR3 protein. The data contain under 13,000 distinct CDR3 sequences, over 25% of them singletons. Sequencing was performed on tumor tissue. These receptors were obtained from a male donor with retroperitoneal liposarcoma. CDR3s include the opening cysteine and the closing phenylalanine or tryptophan. Each record gives: CDR3 length, D gene, J gene, V gene, CDR3 protein. The D gene is left open where the match is weak.

>18|TRBD2|TRBJ2-7|TRBV6-2/TRBV6-3
CASSYSIGEGTIVYEQYF
>16|-|TRBJ2-2|TRBV11-3
CASSPYDSTNTGELFF
>14|-|-|TRBV7-4
CASSLVGGGNEQYF
>17|-|TRBJ2-2|TRBV11-3
CASSRNIGGSRTGELFF
>15|-|-|TRBV6-1
CASRFTGQYRYEQYF
>13|-|TRBJ2-1|TRBV6-1
CASDADKYNEQFF
>16|-|TRBJ2-7|TRBV4-1
CASSQDSSGASYEQYF
>15|-|TRBJ2-1|TRBV6-6
CASSRRPICPCEQFF
>16|-|-|TRBV12-3/TRBV12-4
CASSSFSGLSYNEQYF
>16|TRBD1|TRBJ1-2|TRBV7-6
CASSSGTGGERAGYTF
>15|TRBD2|TRBJ2-1|TRBV6-1
CASSSLAGNQETQFF
>15|TRBD1|TRBJ2-6|TRBV11-3
CASSTTGAGANVLTF
>14|-|TRBJ2-1|TRBV7-8
CASSLQSRSYEQFF
>16|TRBD1|TRBJ1-1|TRBV6-1
CASSEHSDRVNTEAFF
>15|-|TRBJ1-4|TRBV4-3
CASSQEVGYGRKLFF
>15|-|TRBJ1-1|TRBV7-2
CASSPGLRVNTEAFF
>15|TRBD2|TRBJ2-5|TRBV7-9
CASSYGLAGQETQYF
>14|-|TRBJ2-5|TRBV6-1
CASSEVTGQETQYF
>14|-|TRBJ2-1|TRBV24-1
CATSDRGVRETQFF
>14|TRBD2|-|TRBV7-2
CASTMGGWAYEQYF
>14|TRBD1|TRBJ1-1|TRBV6-1
CASSDTGGSTEAFF
>16|TRBD1|TRBJ2-1|TRBV6-1
CASRRVGQAGKETQFF
>17|-|TRBJ2-1|TRBV6-1
CASSARRAVHSYNEQFF
>15|TRBD2|TRBJ2-4|TRBV6-1
CASTREGTPGNIQYF
>13|-|-|TRBV7-2
CASSSGPGREQYF
>15|-|TRBJ2-1|TRBV6-8
CASTIGGGPSYEQFF
>14|TRBD1|TRBJ2-4|TRBV6-1
CASSYGGQTNIQYF
>14|TRBD1|TRBJ2-1|TRBV12-3/TRBV12-4
CASSSRQGVNEQFF
>14|-|-|TRBV14
CASSLLDGQETQYF
>12|-|TRBJ2-2|TRBV11-3
CASMGGTGELFF
>16|TRBD2|TRBJ2-1|TRBV11-3
CASSPPSGRARNEQFF
>15|TRBD2|-|TRBV6-1
CASRAGLVLYNEQYF
>18|-|TRBJ2-1|TRBV6-1
CASSWRAPLLTVYNEQFF
>12|-|TRBJ2-1|TRBV7-2
CASSLEGSEQFF
>13|TRBD2|-|TRBV27
CASSWREGWEQYF
>16|-|TRBJ1-5|TRBV6-1
CASSEAGGSGNQPQHF
>14|-|TRBJ1-5|TRBV10-1
CASFAQGMKQPQHF